This T cell receptor (beta chain) was identified in a study of cytomegalovirus exposure and HLA in healthy donors. The study, taken as a whole, reports: Sequencing depth roughly uniform across donors was assumed in presence/absence analyses. Altogether, 164 TCR beta chains were recorded as cytomegalovirus-associated.

Trimming removed 5 bases from V and 6 bases from J; junction bases left unmatched: 10. The CDR3 is 16 residues long. Germline V CDR1 and CDR2: MDHEN, SYDVKM. PCR used 60 Vbeta primers and 13 Jbeta primers. The repertoire was sequenced with immunoSEQ multiplex PCR; TCRdb's copy has only in-frame clones and lacks some. The repertoire consists of about 130,000 clones, with roughly 70% occurring once and the leading ten covering 6.6%. Note on this clone: Its target is unknown.

The source material was PBMCs. V usage is TRBV28 and J usage is TRBJ2-1, with 10 bases identical to TRBD2. The TCR sequence derives from a man aged 40-49 years in good health and CMV-seropositive. This chain's CDR3 is CASSPGSSGRFNEQFF. In DNA, the CDR3 is TGTGCCAGCAGTCCTGGTTCTAGCGGGAGATTCAATGAGCAGTTCTTC.